The rows below give T cell receptor beta chains drawn from one sample of a study of CD4+ T cells in melanoma. The repertoire was sequenced with immunoSEQ multiplex PCR; TCRdb's copy has only in-frame clones and lacks some. The top ten hold around 20% of the sample, which has approximately 9,900 clones, around 70% seen once. The sequenced material came from peripheral blood. These receptors were taken from a human donor with melanoma. Both conserved end residues are part of each CDR3. A D gene is named only where the DNA matches it firmly. Size is stated for part of the rows, as once, few or many counts, or as a class when the clone is expanded.

d_call	clone_size	v_call	j_call	cdr3_length	cdr3_nt	cdr3_aa
NA	few	TRBV5-5	TRBJ2-2	15	TGTGCCAGCAGCTTGACAGGGAGGGGCACCGGGGAGCTGTTTTTT	CASSLTGRGTGELFF
NA	few	TRBV6-5	TRBJ1-1	14	TGTGCCAGCAGTTACTCGAAAGCGGGGGACAAAGCTTTCTTT	CASSYSKAGDKAFF
NA	NA	TRBV4-1	TRBJ2-7	14	TGCGCCAGCAGCCCGAATACGGACAGCTACGAGCAGTACTTC	CASSPNTDSYEQYF
NA	NA	TRBV6-6	TRBJ2-7	12	TGTGCCACCTCGGACGGCCCCTACGAGCAGTACTTC	CATSDGPYEQYF
TRBD1	NA	TRBV7-2	TRBJ2-7	16	TGTGCCAGCAGCTCGACCCGACAGGGGGGTGGTCGCGAGCAGTACTTC	CASSSTRQGGGREQYF
NA	NA	TRBV2	TRBJ2-7	14	TGTGCCAGCAGTGAGCGGACCGCTTCCTACGAGCAGTACTTC	CASSERTASYEQYF
NA	NA	TRBV7-2	TRBJ1-5	16	TGTGCCAGCAGCTTAGTATCCGGGGGCAGCAATCAGCCCCAGCATTTT	CASSLVSGGSNQPQHF
NA	NA	TRBV2	TRBJ1-4	18	TGTGCCAGCGCGACCCTCCCAAGGGGTCCCAGAACTAATGAAAAACTGTTTTTT	CASATLPRGPRTNEKLFF
NA	NA	TRBV9	TRBJ2-1	15	TGTGCCAGCAGCGTAGTTGGCGGGGCCTACAATGAGCAGTTCTTC	CASSVVGGAYNEQFF
NA	NA	TRBV27	TRBJ1-2	11	TGTGCCAGCGGGAGGGGTAATGGCTACACCTTC	CASGRGNGYTF
TRBD1	NA	TRBV4-1	TRBJ2-1	18	TGCGCCAGCAGCCTCGTCAGGGGGGAGGGACAGGGCATATATGAGCAGTTCTTC	CASSLVRGEGQGIYEQFF
NA	medium-sized	TRBV6-5	TRBJ2-5	15	TGTGCCAGCAGTCTTACAGGCGCCCGGGGGGAGACCCAGTACTTC	CASSLTGARGETQYF
TRBD1	once	TRBV30	TRBJ1-2	14	TGTGCCTCCCTGGGACAGCGGCTTTACTATGGCTACACCTTC	CASLGQRLYYGYTF
NA	few	TRBV6-6	TRBJ2-5	16	TGTGCCAGCAGTTATGCGGGCAGAGGATTACAAGAGACCCAGTACTTC	CASSYAGRGLQETQYF
TRBD1	NA	TRBV7-2	TRBJ2-7	15	TGTGCCAGCAGCTTAGAAAGGACAGGGGCTAGCGAGCAGTACTTC	CASSLERTGASEQYF
NA	NA	TRBV10-2	TRBJ2-1	19	TGCGCCAGCAGTGAACGAGACAGGGGAAGCGGGGGGACCCACAATGAGCAGTTCTTC	CASSERDRGSGGTHNEQFF
NA	NA	TRBV21-1	TRBJ1-5	15	TGTGCCAGCAGCAACCGGACAGGGAAAGGTCAGCCCCAGCATTTT	CASSNRTGKGQPQHF
TRBD1	medium-sized	TRBV28	TRBJ2-7	12	TGTGCCAGCAGCCAACAGGGGTACGAGCAGTACTTC	CASSQQGYEQYF
NA	NA	TRBV6-6	TRBJ1-3	13	TGTGCCAGCAGTTACAAACCTGGAAACACCATATATTTT	CASSYKPGNTIYF
TRBD2	NA	TRBV4-3	TRBJ2-3	17	TGCGCCAGCAGCCAAGAGCGAACTAGCGGGGGTCGAGATACGCAGTATTTT	CASSQERTSGGRDTQYF
NA	NA	TRBV27	TRBJ2-7	14	TGTGCCAGCAGTTTAGGGGGGGGGCCCTACGAGCAGTACTTC	CASSLGGGPYEQYF
NA	NA	TRBV7-2	TRBJ1-2	14	TGTGCCAGCAGCTCCCAGACAGGAAACTATGGCTACACCTTC	CASSSQTGNYGYTF
NA	NA	TRBV6-6	TRBJ1-5	15	TGTGCCAGCAGGCACCTGGACAGTAGCAATCAGCCCCAGCATTTT	CASRHLDSSNQPQHF
TRBD1	once	TRBV11-2	TRBJ2-7	15	TGTGCCAGCACCATTGACCCGACAGGGGGCTACGAGCAGTACTTC	CASTIDPTGGYEQYF
TRBD1	medium-sized	TRBV2	TRBJ2-7	15	TGTGCCAGCAGTCCATCCGGACAGGGGGATTACGAGCAGTACTTC	CASSPSGQGDYEQYF
NA	NA	TRBV9	TRBJ2-2	13	TGTGCCAGCAGCCCACCGAACACCGGGGAGCTGTTTTTT	CASSPPNTGELFF
TRBD1	NA	TRBV11-2	TRBJ1-2	15	TGTGCCAGCAGCGAGAGGAGTCAGGGGGCTTGGGGCTACACCTTC	CASSERSQGAWGYTF
TRBD2	NA	TRBV10-3	TRBJ2-2	14	TGTGCCACAATGGGGGGGGTCGACACCGGGGAGCTGTTTTTT	CATMGGVDTGELFF
NA	NA	TRBV6-6	TRBJ1-5	14	TGTGCCAGCAGTTACCTAGGGGCGGATCAGCCCCAGCATTTT	CASSYLGADQPQHF
NA	NA	TRBV7-2	TRBJ2-1	17	TGTGCCAGCAGCTTAGCTAGGGGACTTAGCTCCTACAATGAGCAGTTCTTC	CASSLARGLSSYNEQFF
NA	NA	TRBV15	TRBJ1-6	13	TGTGCCACCAGCAGTGGAGATAATTCACCCCTCCACTTT	CATSSGDNSPLHF
NA	NA	TRBV9	TRBJ1-4	15	TGTGCCAGCAGCGTAGGGCCTGCAACTAATGAAAAACTGTTTTTT	CASSVGPATNEKLFF
TRBD2	NA	TRBV19	TRBJ2-3	15	TGTGCCAGTAGTATTACGGGGGGGCTAGTAGATACGCAGTATTTT	CASSITGGLVDTQYF
TRBD1	NA	TRBV19	TRBJ1-5	17	TGTGCCAGTAGACCGGGACAGAGCACTTATAGCAATCAGCCCCAGCATTTT	CASRPGQSTYSNQPQHF
NA	medium-sized	TRBV18	TRBJ1-2	15	TGTGCCAGCTCACCACCGGATCATCCTAACTATGGCTACACCTTC	CASSPPDHPNYGYTF
NA	NA	TRBV5-5	TRBJ1-4	16	TGTGCCAGCAGCTTGTTCGGGTCCGCAACTAATGAAAAACTGTTTTTT	CASSLFGSATNEKLFF
NA	NA	TRBV6-1	TRBJ1-1	13	TGTGCCAGCAACAGGGACGGGAACACTGAAGCTTTCTTT	CASNRDGNTEAFF
TRBD1	NA	TRBV5-4	TRBJ2-7	15	TGTGCCAGCAGCTACAACAGGGGGCCCATCTACGAGCAGTACTTC	CASSYNRGPIYEQYF
NA	NA	TRBV5-1	TRBJ2-7	14	TGCGCCAGCAGCCTGGGGGGAGGCCACTACGAGCAGTACTTC	CASSLGGGHYEQYF
NA	medium-sized	TRBV6-1	TRBJ2-5	14	TGTGCCAGCAGTGAGTTTGGGGCCGGGGAGACCCAGTACTTC	CASSEFGAGETQYF
TRBD1	once	TRBV5-1	TRBJ1-1	20	TGCGCCAGCAGCTTGAGACCAAGGACAGGGACGTTTGGGATGAACACTGAAGCTTTCTTT	CASSLRPRTGTFGMNTEAFF
NA	few	TRBV28	TRBJ2-7	15	TGTGCCAGCAGTTCCCTCCGGGACGGTCTCTACGAGCAGTACTTC	CASSSLRDGLYEQYF
NA	NA	TRBV19	TRBJ1-2	13	TGTGCCAGTAGACCCTCGACAGACTATGGCTACACCTTC	CASRPSTDYGYTF
NA	NA	TRBV19	TRBJ1-2	11	TGTGCCAGTAGTAACCTATGGGGCTACACCTTC	CASSNLWGYTF
NA	once	TRBV4-3	TRBJ1-1	17	TGCGCCAGCAGCCAAGGCCCGCCTGCCGCCGGAAACACTGAAGCTTTCTTT	CASSQGPPAAGNTEAFF
NA	NA	TRBV28	TRBJ2-7	16	TGTGCCAGCAGCATGTGGGGACTTCTCGGCCCCTACGAGCAGTACTTC	CASSMWGLLGPYEQYF
NA	NA	TRBV7-9	TRBJ2-1	14	TGTGCCAGCAGCTTAGCGGGCCAGGGCTATGAGCAGTTCTTC	CASSLAGQGYEQFF
NA	once	TRBV10-3	TRBJ2-1	17	TGTGCCATCACCCCCACAGATAGCGGAAGCTCCTACAATGAGCAGTTCTTC	CAITPTDSGSSYNEQFF
NA	medium-sized	TRBV11-2	TRBJ2-1	13	TGTGCCAGCAGCTTCTCCGCGGGTGGTGAGCAGTTCTTC	CASSFSAGGEQFF
NA	many	TRBV20-1	TRBJ1-1	11	TGCAGTTTTTTTAGCGGCACTGAAGCTTTCTTT	CSFFSGTEAFF
TRBD1	once	TRBV5-1	TRBJ2-7	16	TGCGCCAGCAGCACGGGACAGAAGTTGGGTTCCTACGAGCAGTACTTC	CASSTGQKLGSYEQYF
NA	NA	TRBV7-2	TRBJ1-2	15	TGTGCCAGCAGCTTAGCTTACATAGCTAACTATGGCTACACCTTC	CASSLAYIANYGYTF